The rows below give T cell receptor beta chains drawn from one sample of a study of T cell changes during pregnancy in multiple sclerosis. TCRdb's copy holds only in-frame clones and misses some; the assay was immunoSEQ multiplex PCR. The table has tens of thousands of clones, roughly nine tenths seen once; the top ten hold 3% to 4%. The starting material was peripheral blood, obtained before pregnancy. The source is a female donor with multiple sclerosis, enrolled in a pregnancy study. Each CDR3 is given with its conserved first and last residue. The D gene is left open where the match is weak. For some rows the clone size is stated as once, few or many, or as a class when expanded; others skip it.

D,V,J,size,CDR3,DNA
NA,TRBV7-3,TRBJ2-7,NA,CASSFSGLSSYEQYF,TGTGCCAGCAGTTTTAGCGGACTTAGCTCCTACGAGCAGTACTTC
NA,TRBV5-1,TRBJ2-3,once,CASSLILSDTQYF,TGCGCCAGCAGCTTGATTTTATCGGATACGCAGTATTTT
TRBD1,TRBV6-6,TRBJ2-2,NA,CASRSTGGRTGELFF,TGTGCCAGCAGGTCGACAGGGGGCCGGACCGGGGAGCTGTTTTTT
NA,TRBV6-5,TRBJ2-7,NA,CASSFGTPFVEQYF,TGTGCCAGCAGCTTCGGGACTCCATTTGTCGAGCAGTACTTC
TRBD2,TRBV10-3,TRBJ2-1,NA,CATKPLTSGIGNEQFF,TGTGCCACCAAACCGCTGACTAGCGGGATTGGCAATGAGCAGTTCTTC
NA,TRBV21-1,TRBJ1-5,NA,CASSPEPSEPQHF,TGTGCCAGCAGTCCCGAGCCTTCGGAGCCCCAGCATTTT
NA,TRBV6-1,TRBJ2-1,NA,CASSETDRGYNEKFF,TGTGCCAGCAGCGAAACGGATCGGGGATACAATGAGAAGTTCTTC
TRBD1,TRBV6-5,TRBJ2-5,NA,CASRLQWTGRETQYF,TGTGCCAGCAGGCTTCAGTGGACAGGAAGAGAGACCCAGTACTTC
TRBD1,TRBV30,TRBJ2-7,NA,CAWGDRNYEQYF,TGTGCCTGGGGGGACAGAAACTACGAGCAGTACTTC
TRBD2,TRBV29-1,TRBJ2-4,NA,CSVVAGGPQNIQYF,TGCAGCGTTGTTGCGGGAGGGCCCCAAAACATTCAGTACTTC
TRBD1,TRBV7-9,TRBJ1-1,NA,CASSASRTGGTEAFF,TGTGCCAGCAGCGCCAGTCGGACAGGAGGCACTGAAGCTTTCTTT
NA,TRBV28,TRBJ2-3,NA,CASSLSGGDTQYF,TGTGCCAGCAGTTTATCTGGGGGGGATACGCAGTATTTT
NA,TRBV29-1,TRBJ2-4,NA,CSVAPRDSLAKNIQYF,TGCAGCGTAGCCCCTCGGGACTCCTTAGCCAAAAACATTCAGTACTTC
NA,TRBV7-9,TRBJ1-1,NA,CASSSRQAAPEAFF,TGTGCCAGCAGCTCCCGACAGGCCGCTCCTGAAGCTTTCTTT
TRBD1,TRBV7-9,TRBJ2-3,few,CASSLELVQGAADTQYF,TGTGCCAGCAGCTTAGAGTTGGTGCAGGGGGCGGCAGATACGCAGTATTTT
NA,TRBV6-5,TRBJ1-2,once,CASTTRGSFNYGYTF,TGTGCCAGCACTACCAGGGGTTCCTTTAACTATGGCTACACCTTC
TRBD2,TRBV5-6,TRBJ2-5,NA,CASSLQLAGQETQYF,TGTGCCAGCAGCCTGCAACTAGCGGGACAAGAGACCCAGTACTTC
TRBD2,TRBV4-3,TRBJ2-1,NA,CASSQGIAGGRNEQFF,TGCGCCAGCAGCCAGGGTATAGCGGGGGGGAGGAATGAGCAGTTCTTC
NA,TRBV27,TRBJ1-2,NA,CASSLLAQGQSGGYTF,TGTGCCAGCAGTTTATTGGCCCAGGGACAATCGGGGGGCTACACCTTC
TRBD2,TRBV2,TRBJ2-1,NA,CASSDPGLALDEQFF,TGTGCCAGCAGTGATCCGGGACTAGCGTTGGATGAGCAGTTCTTC
NA,TRBV6-5,TRBJ1-5,NA,CASSYPSGPQHF,TGTGCCAGCAGTTACCCATCAGGGCCCCAGCATTTT
TRBD2,TRBV29-1,TRBJ2-3,NA,CSVEGTSGSRTDTQYF,TGCAGCGTTGAAGGGACTAGCGGGAGTAGGACAGATACGCAGTATTTT
NA,TRBV30,TRBJ2-4,NA,CAWSVGGGIQYF,TGTGCCTGGAGTGTAGGGGGTGGCATTCAGTACTTC
NA,TRBV5-1,TRBJ2-7,NA,CASRRGTDNYSYEQYF,TGCGCCAGCAGGAGGGGGACGGATAATTATTCCTACGAGCAGTACTTC
TRBD1,TRBV5-6,TRBJ1-2,NA,CASSLDRGYGYTF,TGTGCCAGCAGCTTGGACAGGGGATATGGCTACACCTTC
NA,TRBV2,TRBJ1-2,NA,CASSGLPYGYTF,TGTGCCAGCAGTGGGCTTCCGTATGGCTACACCTTC
NA,TRBV7-6,TRBJ2-7,NA,CASSSAGAPYEQYF,TGTGCCAGCAGCTCGGCGGGTGCCCCCTACGAGCAGTACTTC
NA,TRBV21-1,TRBJ1-1,NA,CASSAPGQGANTEAFF,TGTGCCAGCAGCGCTCCGGGACAGGGGGCGAACACTGAAGCTTTCTTT
TRBD1,TRBV18,TRBJ2-7,NA,CASSPFGTGKYYEQYF,TGTGCCAGCTCACCATTTGGGACAGGGAAGTACTACGAGCAGTACTTC
TRBD2,TRBV7-2,TRBJ2-1,NA,CASSLFGRSSYNEQFF,TGTGCCAGCAGCTTATTCGGGAGGTCCTCCTACAATGAGCAGTTCTTC
NA,TRBV29-1,TRBJ2-5,NA,CSVENQAGETQYF,TGCAGCGTTGAAAATCAGGCTGGGGAGACCCAGTACTTC
NA,TRBV25-1,TRBJ1-5,NA,CASRSQDQPQHF,TGTGCCAGCAGATCCCAGGATCAGCCCCAGCATTTT
NA,TRBV13,TRBJ1-2,NA,CASSSGDYGYTF,TGTGCCAGCAGCTCGGGGGACTATGGCTACACCTTC
TRBD2,TRBV7-9,TRBJ2-3,NA,CASSLVRGGPDTQYF,TGTGCCAGCAGCTTAGTCCGGGGGGGCCCAGATACGCAGTATTTT
NA,TRBV27,TRBJ2-7,NA,CASSSFSGGYEQYF,TGTGCCAGCAGTTCTTTCTCTGGCGGATACGAGCAGTACTTC
NA,TRBV6-5,TRBJ2-2,NA,CASSYSGRGHTGELFF,TGTGCCAGCAGTTACTCGGGCAGGGGACACACCGGGGAGCTGTTTTTT
NA,TRBV21-1,TRBJ1-1,NA,CASSTPEVRQTFF,TGTGCCAGCAGCACCCCCGAGGTTAGACAGACTTTCTTT
TRBD2,TRBV27,TRBJ2-3,NA,CASSFGGVVSSTDTQYF,TGTGCCAGCAGTTTTGGGGGGGTAGTGTCTAGCACAGATACGCAGTATTTT
TRBD1,TRBV13,TRBJ2-6,NA,CASSLGGTGVSGANVLTF,TGTGCCAGCAGCTTAGGAGGGACAGGCGTCTCTGGGGCCAACGTCCTGACTTTC
TRBD1,TRBV6-1,TRBJ1-2,few,CATRVTGDYGYTF,TGTGCCACACGTGTGACAGGGGATTATGGCTACACCTTC
TRBD1,TRBV4-2,TRBJ1-2,once,CASSQTGTANYGYTF,TGTGCCAGCAGCCAGACCGGGACAGCTAACTATGGCTACACCTTC
NA,TRBV4-3,TRBJ2-2,NA,CASSQDPLLANTGELFF,TGCGCCAGCAGCCAAGATCCGCTACTAGCGAACACCGGGGAGCTGTTTTTT
NA,TRBV6-5,TRBJ1-1,NA,CASSYSSRRDTEAFF,TGTGCCAGCAGTTACTCTTCTCGACGGGACACTGAAGCTTTCTTT
NA,TRBV7-2,TRBJ1-5,NA,CASSLDSYNQPQHF,TGTGCCAGCAGCTTGGACAGTTATAATCAGCCCCAGCATTTT
NA,TRBV6-1,TRBJ1-4,few,CASSEDPGARGLFF,TGTGCCAGCAGTGAAGACCCAGGGGCTCGGGGACTGTTTTTT
NA,TRBV2,TRBJ2-2,NA,CASITSRNTGELFF,TGTGCCAGCATCACTAGCAGAAACACCGGGGAGCTGTTTTTT
NA,TRBV7-9,TRBJ2-2,NA,CASSLGRSGELFF,TGTGCCAGCAGCTTAGGGCGGAGCGGGGAGCTGTTTTTT
TRBD1,TRBV4-1,TRBJ2-2,NA,CASSYRGPQIANTGELFF,TGCGCCAGCAGTTACAGGGGGCCTCAAATAGCGAACACCGGGGAGCTGTTTTTT
TRBD2,TRBV27,TRBJ2-5,NA,CASSQAGGLLETQYF,TGTGCCAGCAGTCAAGCGGGAGGGCTTTTAGAGACCCAGTACTTC
NA,TRBV7-9,TRBJ2-1,NA,CASSRGGDFDEQFF,TGTGCCAGCAGTCGAGGGGGGGACTTTGATGAGCAGTTCTTC
NA,TRBV19,TRBJ1-1,NA,CASKITTSGFQAFF,TGTGCCAGTAAAATAACTACGAGTGGATTTCAAGCTTTCTTT
TRBD1,TRBV6-1,TRBJ2-2,NA,CASSAAGPGQGFTGELFF,TGTGCCAGCAGTGCCGCAGGACCGGGACAGGGGTTCACCGGGGAGCTGTTTTTT
NA,TRBV30,TRBJ1-2,NA,CAWSESGHGYTF,TGTGCCTGGAGTGAGTCAGGCCATGGCTACACCTTC